The rows below give T cell receptor beta chains drawn from one sample of a study of blood T cells in healthy people across ages. One entry per CDR3 protein, called by TCRdb with MiXCR from the 5' RACE reads. The data show some 780,000 distinct CDR3 sequences, 45% to 70% seen once. Sequencing was done on a sample of blood. All receptors come from a man aged 35-49 years in good health. Both conserved end residues are part of each CDR3. Each record gives: V gene, CDR3 length, J gene, D gene, clone size, CDR3 protein, CDR3 DNA. The D gene is left open where the match is weak. Only some rows state a clone size, as once, few, many or a class for expanded clones.

TRBV29-1	11	TRBJ1-4	.	few	CSVDSGEKLFF	TGCAGCGTTGATTCGGGGGAAAAACTGTTTTTT
TRBV28	15	TRBJ2-1	TRBD1	.	CASRYPRGKHNEQFF	TGTGCCAGCAGATACCCCAGGGGGAAACACAATGAGCAGTTCTTC
TRBV12-3/TRBV12-4	16	TRBJ2-2	.	.	CASSFIGGSGTGELFF	TGTGCCAGCAGTTTTATTGGCGGCTCCGGCACCGGGGAGCTGTTTTTT
TRBV25-1	14	TRBJ2-7	.	few	CASSEFRGVYEQYF	TGTGCCAGCAGTGAATTTCGTGGGGTGTACGAGCAGTACTTC
TRBV29-1	12	TRBJ2-1	.	many	CNTKSGYNEQFF	TGCAACACCAAGAGCGGATACAATGAGCAGTTCTTC
TRBV7-3	15	TRBJ2-3	.	.	CASSRSTVSTDTQYF	TGTGCCAGCAGCCGCTCGACAGTTAGCACAGATACGCAGTATTTT
TRBV5-5	14	TRBJ2-3	TRBD1	.	CASSFWTGDNTQYF	TGTGCCAGCAGCTTTTGGACAGGGGATAATACGCAGTATTTT
TRBV6-2/TRBV6-3	13	TRBJ2-1	.	.	CASSPQRDNEQFF	TGTGCCAGCAGTCCCCAGCGGGACAATGAGCAGTTCTTC
TRBV6-2/TRBV6-3	12	TRBJ2-7	.	few	CASRGGLYEQYF	TGTGCCAGCAGGGGGGGCCTCTACGAGCAGTACTTC
TRBV7-2	15	TRBJ1-2	TRBD1	few	CASSPGTGGNYGYTF	TGTGCCAGCAGCCCGGGGACAGGGGGCAACTATGGCTACACCTTC
TRBV4-2	13	TRBJ1-1	.	.	CASMGGARLEAFF	TGTGCCAGCATGGGGGGCGCGCGATTGGAAGCTTTCTTT
TRBV11-3	17	TRBJ2-1	TRBD2	.	CASSSGLAGGSKDEQFF	TGTGCCAGCAGCTCCGGACTAGCGGGAGGGTCTAAGGATGAGCAGTTCTTC
TRBV12-3/TRBV12-4	17	TRBJ2-3	TRBD2	.	CASSRAGTSGGTDTQYF	TGTGCCAGCAGTAGAGCTGGGACTAGCGGAGGCACAGATACGCAGTATTTT
TRBV5-1	13	TRBJ1-2	.	few	CASGEWAGYGYTF	TGCGCCAGCGGCGAGTGGGCTGGCTATGGCTACACCTTC
TRBV27	14	TRBJ2-7	TRBD1	many	CASSLGTGPYEQYF	TGCGCCAGCAGCCTCGGGACAGGGCCCTACGAGCAGTACTTC
TRBV25-1	16	TRBJ2-5	TRBD1	.	CASSGHRGRKEETQYF	TGTGCCAGCAGTGGTCACAGGGGGCGTAAGGAAGAGACCCAGTACTTC
TRBV7-9	15	TRBJ2-3	.	.	CASSPSARATDTQYF	TGTGCCAGCAGCCCCTCCGCGCGCGCCACAGATACGCAGTATTTT
TRBV7-9	14	TRBJ2-5	TRBD2	.	CASSVGLAMETQYF	TGCGCCAGCAGCGTGGGACTAGCGATGGAGACCCAGTACTTC
TRBV20-1	14	TRBJ1-4	.	.	CSASSGTDGEKLFF	TGCAGTGCTAGTTCCGGGACCGACGGTGAAAAACTGTTTTTT
TRBV15	15	TRBJ2-5	.	.	CATSRDRTVPETQYF	TGTGCCACCAGCAGAGACCGGACGGTCCCAGAGACCCAGTACTTC
TRBV24-1	13	TRBJ2-5	.	few	CATSDSLKETQYF	TGTGCCACCAGTGATTCCTTAAAAGAGACCCAGTACTTC
TRBV6-4	14	TRBJ2-3	.	few	CASSDGLRTDTQYF	TGTGCCAGCAGTGACGGTCTTCGCACAGATACGCAGTATTTT
TRBV7-2	19	TRBJ2-3	.	.	CASSLVFGRRQTSTDTQYF	TGTGCCAGCAGCTTAGTCTTCGGCAGGAGACAGACTAGCACAGATACGCAGTATTTT
TRBV13	16	TRBJ2-7	.	.	CASSSAIQGMAGEQYF	TGTGCCAGCAGCTCGGCGATTCAGGGGATGGCTGGCGAGCAGTACTTC